These T cell receptor beta chains were read from a single sample in a study of cytomegalovirus exposure and HLA in healthy donors. TCRdb keeps only in-frame clones here, not all; method: immunoSEQ multiplex PCR. The repertoire has around 130,000 clones, 70% to 75% of them found once; the top ten carry 1.5% to 2%. The sequenced sample consisted of PBMCs. The receptors derive from a woman between 25 and 40 years old in good health and CMV-seronegative. CDR3s include the opening cysteine and the closing phenylalanine or tryptophan. The D gene is left open where the match is weak. Clone size is given for some rows only: seen once, a few or many times, or a class if the clone is expanded.

v_gene,abundance,d_gene,j_gene,CDR3aa,CDR3nt
TRBV6-5,few,.,TRBJ1-2,CASSYSAGEGYGYTF,TGTGCCAGCAGTTACTCGGCTGGGGAGGGTTATGGCTACACCTTC
TRBV2,many,TRBD2,TRBJ2-3,CASSLAGTDTQYF,TGTGCCAGCAGCCTAGCGGGCACAGATACGCAGTATTTT
TRBV10-1,.,TRBD2,TRBJ2-5,CASSESITSGGLQETQYF,TGCGCCAGCAGTGAGTCAATAACGAGCGGGGGATTACAAGAGACCCAGTACTTC
TRBV29-1,.,TRBD2,TRBJ2-5,CSVEGTSGVETQYF,TGCAGCGTTGAGGGGACTAGCGGGGTCGAGACCCAGTACTTC
TRBV10-3,.,TRBD2,TRBJ2-5,CAIGLEETQYF,TGTGCCATCGGACTAGAAGAGACCCAGTACTTC
TRBV4-2,.,TRBD2,TRBJ2-2,CASRAKTTSGGASGELFF,TGTGCCAGCAGAGCCAAGACTACTAGCGGGGGGGCGTCCGGGGAGCTGTTTTTT
TRBV6-5,.,TRBD1,TRBJ1-2,CASSRQGAGNYGYTF,TGTGCCAGCAGTAGACAGGGGGCAGGGAACTATGGCTACACCTTC
TRBV5-1,.,.,TRBJ2-1,CASSLRSNGNEQFF,TGCGCCAGCAGCTTGCGGAGTAATGGAAATGAGCAGTTCTTC
TRBV5-6,.,TRBD2,TRBJ2-3,CASSPLAGGADTQYF,TGTGCCAGCAGTCCTCTAGCGGGAGGGGCAGATACGCAGTATTTT
TRBV27,.,.,TRBJ1-2,CASSLGSGANYGYTF,TGTGCCAGCAGTTTAGGGTCAGGGGCTAACTATGGCTACACCTTC
TRBV14,.,.,TRBJ1-1,CASSQEQVNTEAFF,TGTGCCAGCAGCCAAGAACAGGTAAACACTGAAGCTTTCTTT
TRBV5-4,.,TRBD2,TRBJ2-5,CASRHGASGGALDETQYF,TGTGCCAGCAGGCATGGGGCTAGCGGGGGGGCCTTGGATGAGACCCAGTACTTC
TRBV7-9,few,.,TRBJ1-1,CASSPFLQGDTEAFF,TGTGCCAGCAGCCCTTTTTTACAGGGTGACACTGAAGCTTTCTTT
TRBV28,.,.,TRBJ1-2,CAAPLGETNYGYTF,TGTGCCGCCCCCCTCGGGGAGACTAACTATGGCTACACCTTC
TRBV7-8,.,.,TRBJ1-2,CASSLSVRADEGTF,TGTGCCAGCAGCTTATCCGTCAGGGCAGACGAAGGCACCTTC
TRBV18,few,.,TRBJ2-7,CASSPTGSHEQYF,TGTGCCAGCTCACCTACAGGGAGCCACGAGCAGTACTTC
TRBV5-1,.,TRBD2,TRBJ2-3,CASSLVVAGGPGDTQYF,TGCGCCAGCAGCTTGGTGGTAGCGGGGGGGCCTGGAGATACGCAGTATTTT
TRBV5-1,once,.,TRBJ2-5,CASSLGKETQYF,TGCGCCAGCAGCTTGGGTAAAGAGACCCAGTACTTC
TRBV18,.,TRBD2,TRBJ2-1,CASSPPGTSGNNEQFF,TGTGCCAGCTCACCACCAGGGACTAGCGGGAACAATGAGCAGTTCTTC
TRBV2,few,.,TRBJ2-3,CASGLRSSTDTQYF,TGTGCCAGCGGGCTACGGTCCAGCACAGATACGCAGTATTTT